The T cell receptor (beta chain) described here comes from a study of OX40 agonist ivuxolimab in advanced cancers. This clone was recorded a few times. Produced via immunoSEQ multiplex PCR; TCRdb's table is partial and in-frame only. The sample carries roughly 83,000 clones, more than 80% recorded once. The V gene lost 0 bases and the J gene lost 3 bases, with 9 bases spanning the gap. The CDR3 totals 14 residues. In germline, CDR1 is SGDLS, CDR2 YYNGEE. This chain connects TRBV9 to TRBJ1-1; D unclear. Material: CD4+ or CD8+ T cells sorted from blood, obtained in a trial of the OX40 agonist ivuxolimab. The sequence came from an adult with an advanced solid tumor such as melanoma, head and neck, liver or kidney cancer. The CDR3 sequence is CASSVGGGDTEAFF. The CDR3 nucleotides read TGTGCCAGCAGCGTAGGAGGTGGGGACACTGAAGCTTTCTTT.